This T cell receptor beta chain emerged from a study of blood T cell repertoires in COVID-19. Study summary: There were acute and convalescent COVID-19 samples, and they came from the United States, Italy and Spain. PBMCs, B-cell-depleted T cells, or T cells provided the cDNA or gDNA that made up the material.

V lost 6 bases to trimming and J lost 6 bases; unmatched junction nucleotides: 7. The V gene's germline CDR1 is SNHLY and CDR2 FYNNEI. There are 14 residues in the CDR3. As processed by the authors: Quantification of nucleated cells was approximated via reference gene primer amplification. TCRdb's copy holds only in-frame clones and misses some; the assay was immunoSEQ multiplex PCR. D and trimming come from the DNA, and the V and J calls and clone size come from that table. The table lists 200,000 or so clones, 75% to 85% of them singletons. Sequenced input: peripheral blood. V usage is TRBV2 and J usage is TRBJ2-1; 8 nucleotides line up with TRBD1. The TCR originated in a human donor in a cohort sampled during active COVID-19. The CDR3, as DNA: TGTGCCAGCAGACTCACAACAGGGGGCAATGAGCAGTTCTTC. It specifies CASRLTTGGNEQFF.